One sample yielded the 23 T cell receptor beta chains listed below, sequenced in a study of blood T cell repertoires in COVID-19. Sequenced by immunoSEQ multiplex PCR; TCRdb stores in-frame clones only, minus some. The sample yields about 260,000 clones, roughly 86% seen once. The sequenced sample was peripheral blood. The origin of the receptors is a man aged 40-55 years who had recovered from COVID-19.

This clone has only a few counts. The chain couples TRBV18 to TRBJ1-6; D is perhaps TRBD1 (5 bases). The length of the CDR3 is 15 residues. The ends were cut back, 3 bases at V and 6 bases at J, with 12 bases in the middle. Germline lookup yields CDR1 KGHSH and CDR2 LQKENI. The chain's CDR3 is CASSPGHWLNSPLHF. The DNA for the CDR3 is TGTGCCAGCTCACCCGGACATTGGCTTAATTCACCCCTCCACTTT. The full variable domain, with the rest looked up from reference TRBV18 and TRBJ1-6, is NAGVMQNPRHLVRRRGQEARLRCSPMKGHSHVYWYRQLPEEGLKFMVYLQKENIIDESGMPKERFSAEFPKEGPSILRIQQVVRGDSAAYFCASSPGHWLNSPLHFGNGTRLTVT.

The chain has TRBV5-6 and TRBJ2-7, with D possibly being TRBD2 (6 bases). Trimming pared 0 bases from V and 1 base from J, leaving 8 bases between. The CDR3 sequence is 14 residues long. Germline V lookup: CDR1 SGHDT, CDR2 YYEEEE. As DNA, the CDR3 is TGTGCCAGCAGCTTGGGACTAGGGTCCTACGAGCAGTACTTC. Protein sequence: CASSLGLGSYEQYF. Supplemented by reference TRBV5-6 and TRBJ2-7, the full variable domain reads DAGVTQSPTHLIKTRGQQVTLRCSPKSGHDTVSWYQQALGQGPQFIFQYYEEEERQRGNFPDRFSGHQFPNYSSELNVNALLLGDSALYLCASSLGLGSYEQYFGPGTRLTVT.

The chain couples TRBV5-1 to TRBJ2-3, with 12 bases that match TRBD1. V lost 4 bases to trimming and J lost 3 bases; unmatched junction nucleotides: 3. Germline V gives CDR1 SGHRS, CDR2 YFSETQ. The CDR3 sequence is 15 residues long. The CDR3 bases are TGCGCCAGCAGCCCGGGACAGGGGGCGACAGATACGCAGTATTTT. This gives the protein CASSPGQGATDTQYF.

The J gene is TRBJ2-7, the V gene TRBV19; the match to TRBD2 covers 7 bases. CDR3 size: 16 residues. CDR1 is LNHDA, CDR2 SQIVND, per germline (reference sequence). V lost 2 bases to trimming and J lost 6 bases; unmatched junction nucleotides: 13. The CDR3: CASSINGGGTVSEQYF. The DNA for the CDR3 is TGTGCCAGTAGTATAAACGGCGGGGGTACTGTTAGCGAGCAGTACTTC.

The gene calls are TRBV10-3 and TRBJ1-2, with D possibly matching TRBD1 (5 bases). Germline lookup yields CDR1 ENHRY and CDR2 SYGVKD. The CDR3 is 18 amino acids. Trimming took off 4 bases at V and 4 bases at J, with 25 bases between the two ends. The CDR3 is CAISVSLRQGNLGYGYTF. The CDR3 region has the DNA TGTGCCATCAGTGTATCCCTCCGGCAGGGCAACCTGGGCTATGGCTACACCTTC.

This clone was detected only a few times. The rearrangement links TRBV5-1 to TRBJ2-7, with 11 bases fitting TRBD2. This CDR3 region has 14 residues. Germline CDR1 reads SGHRS; CDR2 reads YFSETQ. With V trimmed by 4 bases and J by 2 bases, 2 bases remained unmatched. For the CDR3, the DNA is TGCGCCAGCAGCCTAGCGGGGGGAACCTACGAGCAGTACTTC. Translation: CASSLAGGTYEQYF.

This clone was seen only a few times. The CDR3 loop reads CASKPDFPGAYEQYF. The CDR3 coding sequence is TGTGCCAGCAAGCCGGACTTTCCCGGGGCCTACGAGCAGTACTTC. The V call is TRBV27, the J call TRBJ2-7, with TRBD2 as a possible D gene (5 bases). Trimming took 7 bases from V and 2 from J, leaving 18 bases between them. The germline gives CDR1 MNHEY, CDR2 SMNVEV (reference sequence). The CDR3 is 15 amino acids.

The rearrangement uses TRBV24-1 and TRBJ2-1; no definite D call. The germline gives CDR1 KGHDR, CDR2 SFDVKD. The germline V and J ends were trimmed by 9 bases and 4 bases, with 15 bases remaining between them. There are 14 residues in the CDR3. The CDR3 is CATQEAPPYNEQFF. CDR3 sequence (DNA): TGTGCCACCCAGGAAGCCCCTCCTTACAATGAGCAGTTCTTC.

This clone was picked up a small number of times. The genes are TRBV27 and TRBJ1-2; D not resolved. Germline CDR1 is MNHEY and CDR2 is SMNVEV (reference sequence). V was trimmed by 0 bases and J by 8 bases, leaving 13 bases between them. The CDR3 spans 14 residues. CDR3: CASSLSSLGSGYTF. In DNA, the CDR3 is TGTGCCAGCAGTTTATCGAGTCTGGGGAGCGGCTACACCTTC.

The CDR3 nucleotides read TGCGCCAGCAGTGATCATGCAGGGGGTCCCTCAACCGTCAACACCGGGGAGCTGTTTTTT. Translated: CASSDHAGGPSTVNTGELFF. The genes are TRBV10-1 and TRBJ2-2; 7 nucleotides line up with TRBD1. V trimming: 3 bases; J trimming: 2 bases; junction bases outside the gene matches: 18. The CDR3 loop spans 20 amino acids. CDR1 is WNHNN, CDR2 SYGVQD, per germline (reference sequence).

This clone was seen once. The chain is built from TRBV3-1 (or the pseudogene TRBV3-2) and TRBJ2-2; D is perhaps TRBD1 (5 bases). The length of the CDR3 is 17 residues. Germline CDR1 reads LGHDT; CDR2 reads YNNKEL (reference sequence). Trimming took off 0 bases at V and 3 bases at J, with 14 bases between the two ends. The DNA of the CDR3 is TGTGCCAGCAGCCAAGATAACGGCAGGGTCGACACCGGGGAGCTGTTTTTT. Its protein is CASSQDNGRVDTGELFF.

The chain combines TRBV9 with TRBJ2-3; D unresolved. V was shortened by 0 bases and J by 1 base, with 9 bases between the two germline ends. Germline V gene sequence: CDR1 SGDLS, CDR2 YYNGEE. This CDR3 contains 15 residues. CDR3 protein: CASSVDSVGTDTQYF. The CDR3 DNA is TGTGCCAGCAGCGTAGACTCGGTGGGCACAGATACGCAGTATTTT.

The chain carries TRBV29-1 and TRBJ2-1; 14 bases line up with TRBD2. Germline lookup yields CDR1 SQVTM and CDR2 ANQGSEA. Trimming removed 7 bases from V and 1 base from J; junction bases left unmatched: 9. The CDR3 length is 17 residues. CDR3 sequence reads: CSATWTSGGYSYNEQFF. CDR3 nucleotides: TGCAGCGCTACATGGACTAGCGGGGGGTATTCCTACAATGAGCAGTTCTTC.

The V and J genes are TRBV6-5 and TRBJ2-1, with D possibly TRBD2 on 5 matching bases. Germline V gives CDR1 MNHEY, CDR2 SVGAGI. The CDR3 loop spans 15 amino acids. V dropped 2 bases and J dropped 9 bases, with 17 bases sitting between them. The chain's CDR3 is CASSYRASPLGEQFF. The CDR3 DNA follows: TGTGCCAGCAGTTACCGGGCTAGCCCCTTGGGTGAGCAGTTCTTC.

The chain couples TRBV30 to TRBJ2-6; D is uncertain. V dropped 7 bases and J dropped 2 bases, with 6 bases sitting between them. This CDR3 is 12 amino acids long. The germline CDR1 and CDR2 sequences are GTSNPN and SVGIG (reference sequence). CDR3 nucleotides: TGTGCCTCTGTCCCTGGGGCCAACGTCCTGACTTTC. Encoded protein: CASVPGANVLTF. Complete variable domain (other parts from reference TRBV30 and TRBJ2-6): SQTIHQWPATLVQPVGSPLSLECTVEGTSNPNLYWYRQAAGRGLQLLFYSVGIGQISSEVPQNLSASRPQDRQFILSSKKLLLSDSGFYLCASVPGANVLTFGAGSRLTVL.

This clone turned up a few times. This rearrangement joins TRBV13 to TRBJ2-5; 9 nucleotides line up with TRBD1. This CDR3 spans 14 amino acids. V dropped 3 bases and J dropped 5; count of bases not matched to a gene: 4. Germline V gene lookup returns CDR1 PRHDT and CDR2 FYEKMQ (reference sequence). Here the CDR3 reads CASSFRQGGETQYF. The CDR3 bases are TGTGCCAGCAGCTTCCGACAGGGGGGGGAGACCCAGTACTTC.

The V and J genes are TRBV9 and TRBJ2-1; TRBD2 matches 16 bases. V gave up 3 bases and J gave up 8 bases; unmatched junction bases: 2. The CDR3 loop spans 15 amino acids. Germline V gene lookup returns CDR1 SGDLS and CDR2 YYNGEE. The CDR3 nucleotides are TGTGCCAGCAGCGCAGGGACTAGCGGGAGGGATGAGCAGTTCTTC. Translating it yields CASSAGTSGRDEQFF.

The V gene is TRBV25-1, the J gene TRBJ2-7, with TRBD1 as a possible D gene (5 bases). Looked up from germline, CDR1 is MGHDK and CDR2 is SYGVNS. CDR3 length equals 14 residues. The germline V and J ends were trimmed by 1 base and 6 bases, with 13 bases remaining between them. CDR3 in amino acids: CASSEFQGASEQYF. CDR3 nucleotides: TGTGCCAGCAGTGAATTTCAGGGTGCGAGCGAGCAGTACTTC.

The chain couples TRBV4-1 to TRBJ2-3, with D perhaps matching TRBD2 (5 bases). The germline V and J ends were trimmed by 0 bases and 0 bases, with 10 bases remaining between them. In germline, CDR1 is MGHRA, CDR2 YSYEKL. CDR3 length: 16 amino acids. CDR3 amino acids: CASSQDEGRSTDTQYF. The CDR3 DNA sequence: TGCGCCAGCAGCCAAGATGAGGGCAGGAGCACAGATACGCAGTATTTT.

This sequence joins TRBV7-2 and TRBJ2-7, with no clear D. V lost 5 bases and J 1 base, leaving 6 bases between the germline ends. This CDR3 has 12 residues. Germline V CDR1 and CDR2: SGHTA, FQGNSA. CDR3 sequence: CASSPQSYEQYF. The CDR3, as DNA: TGTGCCAGCAGCCCCCAGTCCTACGAGCAGTACTTC.

The V and J genes are TRBV27 and TRBJ1-4; TRBD1 aligns across 7 bases. The CDR3 has 16 residues. The V gene end was trimmed by 8 bases and the J gene end by 6 bases; junction bases not matched to a gene: 15. CDR1 MNHEY and CDR2 SMNVEV come from the germline V gene (reference sequence). The CDR3 is CASGADRIGFHEKLFF. CDR3 nucleotides: TGTGCCAGCGGGGCGGACAGGATCGGTTTCCATGAAAAACTGTTTTTT.

The rearrangement joins TRBV15 to TRBJ2-7; D unresolved. The V end was cut by 0 bases, the J end by 6 bases, with 9 bases between. CDR1 is LNHNV, CDR2 YYDKDF, per germline (reference sequence). This CDR3 region has 13 residues. The DNA for the CDR3 is TGTGCCACCAGCAGAGACCGGCCGGGCGAGCAGTACTTC. The encoded protein is CATSRDRPGEQYF.

The V and J genes are TRBV15 and TRBJ1-2; 8 bases are a match to TRBD1. Germline CDR1 LNHNV, CDR2 YYDKDF (reference sequence). This CDR3 comprises 14 residues. V lost 6 bases, J lost 1 base, and 4 bases stayed unmatched. CDR3 region: CATRMDRVNYGYTF. Here the CDR3 DNA reads TGTGCCACCAGAATGGACAGGGTTAACTATGGCTACACCTTC. Based on the CDR3 plus reference TRBV15 and TRBJ1-2, the full variable domain is DAMVIQNPRYQVTQFGKPVTLSCSQTLNHNVMYWYQQKSSQAPKLLFHYYDKDFNNEADTPDNFQSRRPNTSFCFLDIRSPGLGDTAMYLCATRMDRVNYGYTFGSGTRLTVV.